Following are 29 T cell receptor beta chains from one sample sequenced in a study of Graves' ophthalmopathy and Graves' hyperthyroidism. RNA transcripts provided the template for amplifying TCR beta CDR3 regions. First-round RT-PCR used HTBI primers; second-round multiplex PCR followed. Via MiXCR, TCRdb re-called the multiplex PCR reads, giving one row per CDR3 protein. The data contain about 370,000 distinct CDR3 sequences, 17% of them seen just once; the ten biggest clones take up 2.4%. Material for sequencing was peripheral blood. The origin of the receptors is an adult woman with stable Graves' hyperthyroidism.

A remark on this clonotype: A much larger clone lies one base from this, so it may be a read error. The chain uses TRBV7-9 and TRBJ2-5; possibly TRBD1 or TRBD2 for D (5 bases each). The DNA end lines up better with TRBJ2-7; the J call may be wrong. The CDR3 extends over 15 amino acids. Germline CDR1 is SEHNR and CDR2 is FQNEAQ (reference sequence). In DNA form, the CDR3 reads TGTGCCAGCAGCTTATTATTCGGGGCAAGCTACGAGCAGTACTTC. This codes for CASSLLFGASYEQYF.

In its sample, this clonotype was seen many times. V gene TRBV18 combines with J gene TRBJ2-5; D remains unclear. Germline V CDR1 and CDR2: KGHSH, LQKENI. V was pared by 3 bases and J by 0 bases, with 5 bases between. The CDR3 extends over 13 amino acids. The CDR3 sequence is CASSPSYQETQYF. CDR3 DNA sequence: TGTGCCAGCTCACCTTCGTACCAAGAGACCCAGTACTTC.

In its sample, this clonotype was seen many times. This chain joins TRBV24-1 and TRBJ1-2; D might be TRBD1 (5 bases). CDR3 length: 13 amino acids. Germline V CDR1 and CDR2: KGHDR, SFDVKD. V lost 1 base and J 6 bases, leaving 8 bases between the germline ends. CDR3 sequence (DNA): TGTGCCACCAGTGATTTCCTGGGGGATGGCTACACCTTC. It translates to CATSDFLGDGYTF.

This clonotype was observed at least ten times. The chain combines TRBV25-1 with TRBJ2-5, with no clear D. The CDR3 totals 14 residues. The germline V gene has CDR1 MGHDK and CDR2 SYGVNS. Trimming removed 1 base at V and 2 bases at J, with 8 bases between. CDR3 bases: TGTGCCAGCAGTGAATTGCCGGAACAAGAGACCCAGTACTTC. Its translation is CASSELPEQETQYF.

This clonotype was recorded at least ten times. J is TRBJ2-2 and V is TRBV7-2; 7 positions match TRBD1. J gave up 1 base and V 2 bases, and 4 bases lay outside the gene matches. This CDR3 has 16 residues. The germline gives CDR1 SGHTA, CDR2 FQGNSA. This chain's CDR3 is CASSLSGTVNTGELFF. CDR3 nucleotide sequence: TGTGCCAGCAGCTTATCCGGGACAGTGAACACCGGGGAGCTGTTTTTT.

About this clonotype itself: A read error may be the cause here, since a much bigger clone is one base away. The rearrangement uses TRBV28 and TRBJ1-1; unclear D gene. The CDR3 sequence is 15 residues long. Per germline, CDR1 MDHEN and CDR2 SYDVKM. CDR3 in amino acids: CASSLWTGRNTEACF. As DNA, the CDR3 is TGTGCCAGCAGTTTATGGACGGGAAGGAACACTGAAGCTTGCTTT.

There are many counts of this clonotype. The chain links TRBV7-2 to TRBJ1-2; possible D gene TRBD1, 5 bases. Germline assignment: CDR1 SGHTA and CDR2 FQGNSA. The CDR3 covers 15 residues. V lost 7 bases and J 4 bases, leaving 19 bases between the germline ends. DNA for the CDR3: TGTGCCAGCACCCCTGACCCCATTCAGGGCTATGGCTACACCTTC. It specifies CASTPDPIQGYGYTF.

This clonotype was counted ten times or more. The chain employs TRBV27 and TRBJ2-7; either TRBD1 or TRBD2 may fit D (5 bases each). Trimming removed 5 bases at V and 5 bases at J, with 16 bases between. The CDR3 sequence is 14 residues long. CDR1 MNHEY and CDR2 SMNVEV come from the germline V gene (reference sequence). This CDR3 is CASSTGTEINEQYF. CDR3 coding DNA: TGTGCCAGCAGTACCGGGACCGAAATCAACGAGCAGTACTTC.

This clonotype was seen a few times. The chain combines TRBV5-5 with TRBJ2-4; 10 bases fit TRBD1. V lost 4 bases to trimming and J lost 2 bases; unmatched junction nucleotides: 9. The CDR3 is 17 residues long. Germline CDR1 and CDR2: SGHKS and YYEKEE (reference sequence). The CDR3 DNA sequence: TGTGCCAGCAGCCCTCGGACAGGGGGGTTGACCAAAAACATTCAGTACTTC. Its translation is CASSPRTGGLTKNIQYF.

The CDR3 region is CASSRAGGADQPQHF. The CDR3 bases are TGTGCCAGCAGTCGTGCAGGGGGCGCGGATCAGCCCCAGCATTTT. The chain couples TRBV25-1 to TRBJ1-5; 8 bases are shared with TRBD1. The CDR3 is 15 amino acids. Trimming cost V 5 bases and J 5 bases; bases outside gene matches: 8. Germline V gene sequence: CDR1 MGHDK, CDR2 SYGVNS.

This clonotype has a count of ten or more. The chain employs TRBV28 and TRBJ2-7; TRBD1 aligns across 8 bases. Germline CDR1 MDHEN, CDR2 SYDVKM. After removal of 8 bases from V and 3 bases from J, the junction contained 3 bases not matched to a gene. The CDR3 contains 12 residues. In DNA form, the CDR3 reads TGTGCCAGCGGCAGGGGGCACTACGAGCAGTACTTC. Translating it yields CASGRGHYEQYF.

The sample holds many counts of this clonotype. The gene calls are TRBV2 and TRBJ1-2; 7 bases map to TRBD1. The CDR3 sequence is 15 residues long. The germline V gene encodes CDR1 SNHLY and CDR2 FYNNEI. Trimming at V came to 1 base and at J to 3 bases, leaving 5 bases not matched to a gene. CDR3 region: CASSEGAGGYYGYTF. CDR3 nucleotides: TGTGCCAGCAGTGAAGGGGCAGGGGGTTACTATGGCTACACCTTC. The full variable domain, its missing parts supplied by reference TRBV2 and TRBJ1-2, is EPEVTQTPSHQVTQMGQEVILRCVPISNHLYFYWYRQILGQKVEFLVSFYNNEISEKSEIFDDQFSVERPDGSNFTLKIRSTKLEDSAMYFCASSEGAGGYYGYTFGSGTRLTVV.

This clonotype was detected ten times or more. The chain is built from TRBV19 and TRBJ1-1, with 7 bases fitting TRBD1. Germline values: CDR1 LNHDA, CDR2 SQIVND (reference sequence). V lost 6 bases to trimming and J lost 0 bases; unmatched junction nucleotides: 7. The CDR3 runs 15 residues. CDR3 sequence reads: CASRKTTGMNTEAFF. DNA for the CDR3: TGTGCCAGTAGGAAAACGACAGGGATGAACACTGAAGCTTTCTTT.

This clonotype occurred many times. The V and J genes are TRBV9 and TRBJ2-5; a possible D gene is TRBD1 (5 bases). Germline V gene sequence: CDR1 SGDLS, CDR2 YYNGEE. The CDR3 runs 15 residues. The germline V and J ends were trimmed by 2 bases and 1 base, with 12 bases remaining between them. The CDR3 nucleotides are TGTGCCAGCAGCGTCCTCGGCCAGGGCCAAGAGACCCAGTACTTC. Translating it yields CASSVLGQGQETQYF. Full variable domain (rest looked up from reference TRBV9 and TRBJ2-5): DSGVTQTPKHLITATGQRVTLRCSPRSGDLSVYWYQQSLDQGLQFLIQYYNGEERAKGNILERFSAQQFPDLHSELNLSSLELGDSALYFCASSVLGQGQETQYFGPGTRLLVL.

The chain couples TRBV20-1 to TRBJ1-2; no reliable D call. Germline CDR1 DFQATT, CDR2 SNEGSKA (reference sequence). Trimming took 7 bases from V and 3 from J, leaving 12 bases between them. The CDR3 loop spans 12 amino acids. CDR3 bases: TGCAGTGTCAAGGGTGGGGACTATGGCTACACCTTC. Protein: CSVKGGDYGYTF.

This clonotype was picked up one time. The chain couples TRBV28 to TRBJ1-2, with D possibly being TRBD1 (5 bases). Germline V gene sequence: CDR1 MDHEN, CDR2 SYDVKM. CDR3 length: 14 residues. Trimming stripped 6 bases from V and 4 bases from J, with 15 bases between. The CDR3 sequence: CASSSSTGFYGYTF. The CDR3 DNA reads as TGTGCCAGCAGCTCTAGCACAGGATTCTATGGCTACACCTTC.

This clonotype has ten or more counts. As DNA, the CDR3 is TGTGCCAGCAGTCCCAGGACAACGACCTACGAGCAGTACTTC. It yields the protein CASSPRTTTYEQYF. The chain couples TRBV28 to TRBJ2-7, with D possibly matching TRBD1 (5 bases). Germline CDR1 MDHEN, CDR2 SYDVKM. This CDR3 spans 14 amino acids. V was shortened by 5 bases and J by 2 bases, with 13 bases between the two germline ends. Filled out from reference TRBV28 and TRBJ2-7, the complete variable domain reads DVKVTQSSRYLVKRTGEKVFLECVQDMDHENMFWYRQDPGLGLRLIYFSYDVKMKEKGDIPEGYSVSREKKERFSLILESASTNQTSMYLCASSPRTTTYEQYFGPGTRLTVT.

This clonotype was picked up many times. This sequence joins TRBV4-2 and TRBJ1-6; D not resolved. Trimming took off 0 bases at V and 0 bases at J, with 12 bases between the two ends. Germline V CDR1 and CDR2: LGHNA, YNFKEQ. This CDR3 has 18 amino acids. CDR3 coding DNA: TGTGCCAGCAGCCAAGAAGTATTACGGGGCTCCTATAATTCACCCCTCCACTTT. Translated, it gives CASSQEVLRGSYNSPLHF.

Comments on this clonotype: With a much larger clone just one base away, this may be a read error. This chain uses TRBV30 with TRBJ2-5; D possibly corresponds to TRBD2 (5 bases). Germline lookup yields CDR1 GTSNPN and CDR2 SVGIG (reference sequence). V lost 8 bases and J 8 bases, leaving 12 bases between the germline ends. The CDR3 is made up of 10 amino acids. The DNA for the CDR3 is TGTGCCGCACAACGGGATACCCAGTACTTC. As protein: CAAQRDTQYF.

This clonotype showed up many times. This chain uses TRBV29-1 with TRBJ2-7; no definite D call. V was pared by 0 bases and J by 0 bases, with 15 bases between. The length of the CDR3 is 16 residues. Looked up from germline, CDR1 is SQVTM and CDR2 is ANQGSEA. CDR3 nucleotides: TGCAGCGTTGAAGATTTTGTAGGAGAGACCTCCTACGAGCAGTACTTC. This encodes CSVEDFVGETSYEQYF.

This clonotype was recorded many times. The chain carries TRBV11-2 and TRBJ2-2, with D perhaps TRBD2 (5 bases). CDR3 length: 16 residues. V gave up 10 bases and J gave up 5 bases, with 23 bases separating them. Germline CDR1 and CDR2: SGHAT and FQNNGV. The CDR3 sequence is CATHHPPEALTGELFF. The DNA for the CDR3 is TGTGCCACCCACCATCCCCCGGAGGCGCTAACCGGGGAGCTGTTTTTT. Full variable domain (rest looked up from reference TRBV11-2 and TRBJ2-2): EAGVAQSPRYKIIEKRQSVAFWCNPISGHATLYWYQQILGQGPKLLIQFQNNGVVDDSQLPKDRFSAERLKGVDSTLKIQPAKLEDSAVYLCATHHPPEALTGELFFGEGSRLTVL.

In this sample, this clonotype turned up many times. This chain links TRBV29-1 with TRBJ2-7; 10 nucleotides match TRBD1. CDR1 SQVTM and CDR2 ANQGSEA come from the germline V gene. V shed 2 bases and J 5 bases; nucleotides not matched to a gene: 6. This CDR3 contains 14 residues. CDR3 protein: CSVETGQGSDEQYF. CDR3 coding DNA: TGCAGCGTTGAAACGGGACAGGGGTCCGACGAGCAGTACTTC.

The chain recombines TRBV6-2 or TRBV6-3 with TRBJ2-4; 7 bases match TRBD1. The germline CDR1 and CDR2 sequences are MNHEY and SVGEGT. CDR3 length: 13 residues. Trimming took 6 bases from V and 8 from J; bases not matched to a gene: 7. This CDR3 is CASRQQGRDIQYF. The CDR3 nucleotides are TGTGCCAGCAGACAACAGGGGAGAGACATTCAGTACTTC.

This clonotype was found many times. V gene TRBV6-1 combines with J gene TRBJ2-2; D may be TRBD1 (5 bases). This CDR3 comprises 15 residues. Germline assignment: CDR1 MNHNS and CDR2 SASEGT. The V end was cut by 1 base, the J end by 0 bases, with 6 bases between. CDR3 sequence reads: CASSEDRTNTGELFF. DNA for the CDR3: TGTGCCAGCAGTGAAGACAGGACGAACACCGGGGAGCTGTTTTTT.

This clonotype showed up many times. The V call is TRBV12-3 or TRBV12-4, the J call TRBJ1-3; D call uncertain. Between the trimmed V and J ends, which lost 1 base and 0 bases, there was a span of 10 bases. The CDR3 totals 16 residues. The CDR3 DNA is TGTGCCAGCAGTTTAGGCAGCGCTTTCTCTGGAAACACCATATATTTT. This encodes CASSLGSAFSGNTIYF.

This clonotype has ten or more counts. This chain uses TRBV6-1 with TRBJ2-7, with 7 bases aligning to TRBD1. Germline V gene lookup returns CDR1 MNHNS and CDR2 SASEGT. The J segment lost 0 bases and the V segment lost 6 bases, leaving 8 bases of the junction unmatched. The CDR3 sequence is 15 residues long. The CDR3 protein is CASSPGTDNSYEQYF. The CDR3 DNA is TGTGCCAGCAGCCCTGGGACAGATAACTCCTACGAGCAGTACTTC.

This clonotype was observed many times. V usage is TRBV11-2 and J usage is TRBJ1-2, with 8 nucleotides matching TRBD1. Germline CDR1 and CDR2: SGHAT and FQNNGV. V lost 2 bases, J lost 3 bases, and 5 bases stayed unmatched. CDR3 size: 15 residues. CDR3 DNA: TGTGCCAGCAGCTTAACAGGGGGGAGCTACTATGGCTACACCTTC. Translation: CASSLTGGSYYGYTF.

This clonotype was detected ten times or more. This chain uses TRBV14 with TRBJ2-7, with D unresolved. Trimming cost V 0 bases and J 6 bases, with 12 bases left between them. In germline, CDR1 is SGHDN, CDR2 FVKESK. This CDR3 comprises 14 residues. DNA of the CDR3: TGTGCCAGCAGCCAAGATTTGAAGGGCCTCGAGCAGTACTTC. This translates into CASSQDLKGLEQYF.

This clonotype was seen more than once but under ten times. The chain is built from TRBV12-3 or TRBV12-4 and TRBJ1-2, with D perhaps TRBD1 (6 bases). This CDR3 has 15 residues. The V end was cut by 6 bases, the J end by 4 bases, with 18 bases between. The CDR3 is CASSLDRRVSYGYTF. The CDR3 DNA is TGTGCCAGCAGCCTAGACAGGCGAGTCTCCTATGGCTACACCTTC.